This is a list of T cell receptor beta chains from one sample in a study of PD-L1 blockade in urothelial cancer. Repertoires were generated with immunoSEQ multiplex PCR, while TCRdb's copy carries only in-frame clones and drops some. The data show about 95,000 clones, roughly 84% seen once. The sequencing here drew on PBMCs, taken around atezolizumab (anti-PD-L1) treatment. The receptors were gathered from a man in his fifties or sixties with urothelial cancer. CDR3s include the opening cysteine and the closing phenylalanine or tryptophan. Fields, in order: clone size, J gene, D gene, V gene, CDR3 protein. The D gene is left open where the match is weak. Clone size, where shown, is once, few, many, or a class for clones that have expanded.

.	TRBJ1-1	TRBD1	TRBV6-5	CASSYSDRGATEAFF
.	TRBJ2-6	TRBD1	TRBV7-9	CASSTHRGILSGANVLTF
.	TRBJ2-1	TRBD1	TRBV28	CASSLLMTGGSYNEQFF
.	TRBJ2-3	.	TRBV11-2	CASSSGSSLPTDTQYF
.	TRBJ2-7	.	TRBV21-1	CASTDGTPSSYEQYF
.	TRBJ2-7	.	TRBV6-6	CASTPGRPSHEQYF
.	TRBJ1-4	.	TRBV27	CASSRRAGENEKLFF
.	TRBJ2-3	.	TRBV15	CATSSQRRQDTQYF
.	TRBJ1-2	TRBD1	TRBV9	CASSLQPGQNLYGYTF
once	TRBJ2-3	TRBD1	TRBV15	CATSKGQGRTDTQYF
.	TRBJ2-5	TRBD1	TRBV20-1	CSADRGAQYF
.	TRBJ2-1	TRBD2	TRBV9	CASSPWAGGPYNEQFF
.	TRBJ2-2	.	TRBV2	CASTLGRSTGELFF
.	TRBJ1-1	.	TRBV27	CASSLRGTALTNTEAFF
few	TRBJ2-2	TRBD1	TRBV9	CASSVGKGQLYTGELFF
.	TRBJ2-3	TRBD2	TRBV5-1	CASTEIAGVADTQYF
.	TRBJ2-7	.	TRBV25-1	CASSEYSQGLTYEQYF
few	TRBJ2-7	TRBD2	TRBV28	CASIGWGTSGAYEQYF
.	TRBJ2-1	TRBD1	TRBV27	CASSYNRGPYNEQFF
.	TRBJ1-1	.	TRBV6-6	CASSYRTVNTEAFF
.	TRBJ2-7	.	TRBV7-8	CAPSGSYEQYF
.	TRBJ1-1	TRBD1	TRBV5-1	CASSLTGDTEAFF
once	TRBJ2-1	.	TRBV12-5	CASAPRGGQYNEQFF
.	TRBJ2-2	TRBD2	TRBV7-2	CASSPRTSGGGSGELFF
.	TRBJ2-5	TRBD2	TRBV19	CASYSGSDQYF
.	TRBJ2-2	.	TRBV27	CASSLIVRGTGELFF
.	TRBJ2-7	.	TRBV18	CASSPTDMLYEQYF
once	TRBJ1-6	.	TRBV9	CASSVAGAPLDSPLHF
.	TRBJ1-6	TRBD1	TRBV11-1	CASSLRTGGNYNSPLHF
once	TRBJ2-7	.	TRBV7-2	CASSLWRAGGSYEQYF
.	TRBJ1-1	.	TRBV7-3	CASSLKAGREAFF
.	TRBJ1-1	TRBD1	TRBV29-1	CSVGTRQGNTEAFF
.	TRBJ2-1	.	TRBV2	CASSEAPGDEQFF
.	TRBJ2-7	TRBD2	TRBV9	CASSVGTSGDYEQYF
.	TRBJ2-7	.	TRBV2	CASSSGTPYEQYF
.	TRBJ2-1	TRBD2	TRBV27	CASSPGASGYNEQFF
.	TRBJ1-2	.	TRBV28	CASLSGRRDYGYTF
.	TRBJ2-3	TRBD2	TRBV6-5	CASSYDQRELTDTQYF
.	TRBJ1-5	.	TRBV19	CASSIPGLGNQPQHF
.	TRBJ2-3	TRBD2	TRBV5-1	CASSSGLAGGPVSDTQYF
.	TRBJ2-4	TRBD2	TRBV23-1	CASSPPGRERAKNIQYF
.	TRBJ2-7	.	TRBV19	CASSIPGPAGTEQYF
.	TRBJ1-2	.	TRBV30	CAWNVVLRYGYTF
few	TRBJ2-5	TRBD1	TRBV5-4	CASSLKGQIETQYF
.	TRBJ1-6	TRBD1	TRBV27	CASSHIIPGQGSGDNSPLHF
.	TRBJ1-5	.	TRBV5-1	CASSLGGYSNQPQHF
.	TRBJ1-1	.	TRBV19	CASSMRGFGNTEAFF
.	TRBJ2-3	TRBD1	TRBV18	CASSPQGQGYTDTQYF
few	TRBJ1-2	TRBD1	TRBV5-1	CASSSQGQGAQYGGYTF
.	TRBJ2-1	.	TRBV11-3	CASSLRGRRGEQFF
.	TRBJ2-5	TRBD2	TRBV4-2	CASSQLSTSGEGETQYF
.	TRBJ2-1	TRBD2	TRBV28	CASSFRDLAEGDLYNEQFF